This is a list of T cell receptor beta chains from one sample in a study of cytomegalovirus exposure and HLA in healthy donors. Method: immunoSEQ multiplex PCR; TCRdb's copy keeps in-frame clones and lacks some. Here the sample spans about 160,000 clones, roughly four fifths being singletons. Specimen: PBMCs. These receptors were taken from a female donor in good health and CMV-seronegative. The conserved cysteine and the conserved F or W are not part of the CDR3 here. The order of the fields is V gene, CDR3 length, CDR3 protein.

>TRBV15|13
ATSRDPRQGYEQY
>TRBV6-5|9
ATRLQETQY
>TRBV7-9|12
ASSPRQGDSEAF
>TRBV6-5|11
ASRIDRGTEAF
>TRBV7-9|12
ASSRQGSAETQY
>TRBV6-5|13
ASGFSGRRYNEQL
>TRBV5-1|13
ASSGGRGPGNTIY
>TRBV11-2|11
ASSVWRRDEQY
>TRBV7-3|14
ASSKNRDRDGGELF
>TRBV11-2|11
VSSLGTGYEQY
>TRBV6-5|13
ASSPGTSDQETQY
>TRBV7-2|13
ASTKRPMNTGELF
>TRBV29-1|12
SVVRQFGNTEAF